This TCR beta chain was found in a study of control samples from healthy donors and cancer patients. V shed 5 bases and J shed 7 bases, with 15 bases lying between them. The V gene's germline CDR1 is SGHNT and CDR2 YENEEA. The CDR3 spans 13 residues. Here immunoSEQ multiplex PCR was the method, and the copy in TCRdb shows in-frame clones only, minus some. The sample includes approximately 54,000 clones, roughly 90% seen only once; the top ten take approximately 40%. Sequenced material: PBMCs. The J gene is TRBJ2-7, the V gene TRBV11-3; D call uncertain. The receptor's source is a man in his forties or fifties with head and neck cancer. The CDR3 DNA reads TGTGCCAGCAGCCTCGGACCGGAGAGAGAGCAGTACTTC. Amino acids: CASSLGPEREQYF.